This TCR beta chain was found in a study of blood T cell repertoires in COVID-19. Sequencing was performed with immunoSEQ multiplex PCR; in TCRdb, only in-frame clones are kept and a portion is missing. Seen here are under 150,000 clones, over 75% observed once, and the top ten hold about 4%. The germline V and J ends were trimmed by 2 bases and 1 base, with 12 bases remaining between them. Germline V gives CDR1 MNHEY, CDR2 SVGAGI. The CDR3 has 15 residues. The chain combines TRBV6-5 with TRBJ2-7; tentative D call: TRBD2 (5 bases). Sequenced input: PBMCs or T cells enriched from blood (not recorded which). This sequence originates from a man in his fifties or sixties in a cohort exposed to, infected with or recovered from COVID-19 (not recorded which). CDR3 region: CASSYLRGPSYEQYF. Here the CDR3 DNA reads TGTGCCAGCAGTTACCTCCGCGGGCCTTCCTACGAGCAGTACTTC.